A single TCR beta chain is shown here with its context. Its specificity is unknown. Sequence at one end of the junction differs from germline and may be a read error. Donors were healthy Caucasian individuals from Russia aged about 6 to 95. The CDR3 runs to 15 residues. These data originate in a study of blood T cells in healthy people across ages. Overall study results and limits: Older individuals had lower TCR beta diversity per million T cells (the decline was roughly linear).

Using a J-beta primer mix together with a sample-barcoded 5' primer, a second PCR was run for roughly 6 to 12 cycles. TCRdb processed the 5' RACE reads anew with MiXCR; each CDR3 protein has one entry. The repertoire holds some 940,000 distinct CDR3 sequences, with roughly 29% as singletons. These data were also filed under a second study, of T cells of mothers and their children. That paper adds: Barcodes for each sample and 2-4 random nucleotides were added by the M1S primer used in the second PCR. Compared with unrelated pairs, related mother-child pairs had slightly higher, non-significant overlap.

Material: blood. This chain joins TRBV12-3 or TRBV12-4 and TRBJ1-1; no definite D call. This clonotype was sampled from a woman between 35 and 50 years old in good health. CDR3: CAGSPESPTDTEAFF. The CDR3 DNA is TGTGCCGGCAGCCCCGAGTCCCCGACGGACACTGAAGCTTTCTTT.